Listed below are T cell receptor beta chains from one sample, sequenced in a study of CD8 T cells in ankylosing spondylitis. TCRdb re-called the 5' RACE reads through MiXCR, storing one row per CDR3 protein. The sample has a few hundred thousand distinct CDR3 sequences, around 11% seen once. Sequencing was done on a sample of blood, either unsorted or a sorted T cell fraction (not recorded which). These receptors came from a male donor with ankylosing spondylitis or in good health (not recorded which). CDR3s include the opening cysteine and the closing phenylalanine or tryptophan. A D gene is named only where the DNA matches it firmly. Only some rows state a clone size, as once, few, many or a class for expanded clones.

length: 15; V: TRBV5-1; D: NA; J: TRBJ2-2; size: few; DNA: TGCGCCAGCAGCTTAGACCCCCAGGCGGCCGGGGAGCTGTTTTTT; CDR3: CASSLDPQAAGELFF
length: 13; V: TRBV20-1; D: NA; J: TRBJ2-7; size: many; DNA: TGCAGTGCTAGATCCCACCCGGTTGGAGAGCAGTACTTC; CDR3: CSARSHPVGEQYF
length: 16; V: TRBV27; D: NA; J: TRBJ1-2; size: many; DNA: TGTGCCAGCAGTTTAACCCCGACAGTCAAGGGTGGGGGCTACACCTTC; CDR3: CASSLTPTVKGGGYTF
length: 12; V: TRBV10-3; D: NA; J: TRBJ2-2; size: NA; DNA: TGTGCCATCACACAGGGTGGCGGGGAGCTGTTTTTT; CDR3: CAITQGGGELFF
length: 15; V: TRBV7-2; D: TRBD2; J: TRBJ2-1; size: NA; DNA: TGTGCCAGCACCTTTGGCGGGAGCTCCTACAATGAGCAGTTCTTC; CDR3: CASTFGGSSYNEQFF
length: 15; V: TRBV12-3/TRBV12-4; D: NA; J: TRBJ2-1; size: many; DNA: TGTGCCAGCAGCACGGACTTCCGCTCCTACAATGAGCAGTTCTTC; CDR3: CASSTDFRSYNEQFF
length: 15; V: TRBV7-2; D: TRBD2; J: TRBJ2-5; size: NA; DNA: TGTGCCAGCAGTCTTCATTGGACTAGAGAGGAGACCCAGTACTTC; CDR3: CASSLHWTREETQYF
length: 17; V: TRBV7-6; D: NA; J: TRBJ1-1; size: NA; DNA: TGTGCCAGCAGCCCCGGGAGCAATCACCCAGGAAACACTGAAGCTTTCTTT; CDR3: CASSPGSNHPGNTEAFF
length: 14; V: TRBV2; D: TRBD2; J: TRBJ2-5; size: few; DNA: TGTGCCAGCACCGACGGGGGGGCGCGGGAGACCCAGTACTTC; CDR3: CASTDGGARETQYF
length: 19; V: TRBV20-1; D: TRBD2; J: TRBJ2-4; size: many; DNA: TGCAGTGCTAGAGAACCTCCGGGGACTAGCGGGGGTGTCCAAAACATTCAGTACTTC; CDR3: CSAREPPGTSGGVQNIQYF
length: 13; V: TRBV20-1; D: NA; J: TRBJ2-5; size: many; DNA: TGCAGTGCCAATACAGGGAATGGAGAGACCCAGTACTTC; CDR3: CSANTGNGETQYF
length: 14; V: TRBV20-1; D: TRBD2; J: TRBJ2-1; size: many; DNA: TGCAGTGCCCCCTCTAGCGGGGGTGGGCCTGAGCAGTTCTTC; CDR3: CSAPSSGGGPEQFF
length: 13; V: TRBV20-1; D: NA; J: TRBJ1-1; size: many; DNA: TGCAGTGCTAGGAGGACAGCCGACACTGAAGCTTTCTTT; CDR3: CSARRTADTEAFF
length: 14; V: TRBV20-1; D: TRBD1; J: TRBJ2-3; size: few; DNA: TGCAGTGCTAGATCAGGGGGCCCGTGGGATACGCAGTATTTT; CDR3: CSARSGGPWDTQYF
length: 13; V: TRBV12-3/TRBV12-4; D: NA; J: TRBJ1-1; size: many; DNA: TGTGCCAGCAGTTTGGGGTCCCGGACTGAAGCTTTCTTT; CDR3: CASSLGSRTEAFF
length: 14; V: TRBV5-1; D: NA; J: TRBJ2-2; size: many; DNA: TGCGCCAGCAGCTTGACAGCGAACACCGGGGAGCTGTTTTTT; CDR3: CASSLTANTGELFF
length: 14; V: TRBV12-3/TRBV12-4; D: NA; J: TRBJ1-4; size: NA; DNA: TGTGCCAGCAGTTTAGGACAGGTCAATGAAAAACTGTTTTTT; CDR3: CASSLGQVNEKLFF
length: 17; V: TRBV7-2; D: TRBD2; J: TRBJ2-3; size: few; DNA: TGTGCCAGCAGCTTAGGAGGACTAGCGGGGGGTCGGGTTACGCAGTATTTT; CDR3: CASSLGGLAGGRVTQYF
length: 14; V: TRBV7-2; D: NA; J: TRBJ1-1; size: many; DNA: TGTGCCAGCAGATTAGGCCCCCCGGTAACTGAAGCTTTCTTT; CDR3: CASRLGPPVTEAFF
length: 17; V: TRBV4-2; D: NA; J: TRBJ2-3; size: few; DNA: TGTGCCAGCAGCCAAGAGCGGGGACAGATGGACACAGATACGCAGTATTTT; CDR3: CASSQERGQMDTDTQYF
length: 12; V: TRBV24-1; D: NA; J: TRBJ2-3; size: many; DNA: TGTGCCACCAGTAACCGCGGGGATACGCAGTATTTT; CDR3: CATSNRGDTQYF
length: 16; V: TRBV7-2; D: NA; J: TRBJ2-3; size: many; DNA: TGTGCCAGCAGCTTAGGTGCGGCGAGTAGCACAGATACGCAGTATTTT; CDR3: CASSLGAASSTDTQYF
length: 14; V: TRBV20-1; D: NA; J: TRBJ2-3; size: many; DNA: TGCAGTGCCTACGGGCCGGACGGCACAGATACGCAGTATTTT; CDR3: CSAYGPDGTDTQYF
length: 13; V: TRBV5-1; D: NA; J: TRBJ1-2; size: NA; DNA: TGCGCCAGCAGCTTGGAGCTCCTTTCTGGCTACACCTTC; CDR3: CASSLELLSGYTF
length: 18; V: TRBV20-1; D: NA; J: TRBJ1-4; size: many; DNA: TGCAGTGCAAAGCGAAGGTGGGGATCCGGGTCAACTAATGAAAAACTGTTTTTT; CDR3: CSAKRRWGSGSTNEKLFF
length: 16; V: TRBV18; D: NA; J: TRBJ1-1; size: NA; DNA: TGTGCCAGCTCACTCACGATCCAGGTGCGGAACACTGAAGCTTTCTTT; CDR3: CASSLTIQVRNTEAFF
length: 17; V: TRBV10-3; D: NA; J: TRBJ2-1; size: many; DNA: TGTGCCATCAGTGAGTCTAGCGGTTTTAGCTCCTACAATGAGCAGTTCTTC; CDR3: CAISESSGFSSYNEQFF
length: 16; V: TRBV20-1; D: TRBD2; J: TRBJ2-7; size: many; DNA: TGCAGTGCTAGAGATCCTTGGGGAGGGGATAGGTACGAGCAGTACTTC; CDR3: CSARDPWGGDRYEQYF
length: 14; V: TRBV21-1; D: NA; J: TRBJ1-1; size: many; DNA: TGTGCCAGCCCCAGGCGGGGAGGGGACACTGAAGCTTTCTTT; CDR3: CASPRRGGDTEAFF
length: 15; V: TRBV9; D: TRBD2; J: TRBJ2-7; size: many; DNA: TGTGCCAGCAGCGCACCGGGACTAGCGACTCCCGAGCAGTACTTC; CDR3: CASSAPGLATPEQYF
length: 15; V: TRBV6-5; D: TRBD1; J: TRBJ2-5; size: many; DNA: TGTGCCAGCAGTTACTGGGAGACAGGGGTGGAGACCCAGTACTTC; CDR3: CASSYWETGVETQYF
length: 17; V: TRBV5-1; D: NA; J: TRBJ2-3; size: many; DNA: TGCGCCAGCAGCTCCATTCTAGCCCCGTGGCTTGTAGATACGCAGTATTTT; CDR3: CASSSILAPWLVDTQYF
length: 16; V: TRBV7-9; D: NA; J: TRBJ1-4; size: once; DNA: TGTGCCAGCAGTCACCGCCAGGGACTTCCCAATGAAAAACTGTTTTTT; CDR3: CASSHRQGLPNEKLFF
length: 16; V: TRBV5-1; D: TRBD1; J: TRBJ2-2; size: many; DNA: TGCGCCAGCAGTCGGACAGGGGGCGGGTGGACCGGGGAGCTGTTTTTT; CDR3: CASSRTGGGWTGELFF
length: 15; V: TRBV6-5; D: NA; J: TRBJ2-2; size: NA; DNA: TGTGCCAGCAGTTACAGGGATCTGAACACCGGGGAGCTGTTTTTT; CDR3: CASSYRDLNTGELFF
length: 15; V: TRBV10-2; D: NA; J: TRBJ2-1; size: many; DNA: TGCGCCAGCAGTGAGAGGGTAGCTTCCTACAATGAGCAGTTCTTC; CDR3: CASSERVASYNEQFF
length: 15; V: TRBV7-9; D: NA; J: TRBJ2-1; size: many; DNA: TGTGCCAGCAGCTTATCACTAGATCCGTCTGGTGAGCAGTTCTTC; CDR3: CASSLSLDPSGEQFF
length: 15; V: TRBV7-2; D: NA; J: TRBJ1-1; size: many; DNA: TGTGCCAGCAGCTCACAAGGGGTAGCAAACACTGAAGCTTTCTTT; CDR3: CASSSQGVANTEAFF
length: 15; V: TRBV6-1; D: NA; J: TRBJ2-7; size: NA; DNA: TGTGCCAGCAGCCACGTGCACGGAGCTCCGTACGAGCAGTACTTC; CDR3: CASSHVHGAPYEQYF
length: 13; V: TRBV12-3/TRBV12-4; D: NA; J: TRBJ1-5; size: few; DNA: TGTGCCAGCACGGGGTATAGCAATCAGCCCCAGCATTTT; CDR3: CASTGYSNQPQHF
length: 14; V: TRBV20-1; D: TRBD1; J: TRBJ1-1; size: many; DNA: TGCAGTGCTAGAGTCGGGGACAGGGGCACTGAAGCTTTCTTT; CDR3: CSARVGDRGTEAFF
length: 12; V: TRBV2; D: NA; J: TRBJ2-7; size: NA; DNA: TGTGCCAGCGGACAGAACTTATACGAGCAGTACTTC; CDR3: CASGQNLYEQYF
length: 15; V: TRBV11-2; D: TRBD2; J: TRBJ2-1; size: many; DNA: TGTGCCAGCAGCTTCTCCGGGACTAGCGGGAGCGAGCAGTTCTTC; CDR3: CASSFSGTSGSEQFF
length: 16; V: TRBV28; D: NA; J: TRBJ1-3; size: many; DNA: TGTGCCAGCAGTTCCCCAAAGAGGGGTCCAGGAAACACCATATATTTT; CDR3: CASSSPKRGPGNTIYF
length: 15; V: TRBV2; D: NA; J: TRBJ1-4; size: NA; DNA: TGTGCCAGCAATTTCGGACTGTCAACTAATGAAAAACTGTTTTTT; CDR3: CASNFGLSTNEKLFF
length: 14; V: TRBV7-2; D: NA; J: TRBJ1-2; size: many; DNA: TGTGCCAGCAGCTTACCCAGGGCGGCCTATGGCTACACCTTC; CDR3: CASSLPRAAYGYTF
length: 18; V: TRBV12-3/TRBV12-4; D: TRBD2; J: TRBJ2-1; size: NA; DNA: TGTGCCAGCAGGACTAGCGGGACGAAAACCGAAGCATACAATGAGCAGTTCTTC; CDR3: CASRTSGTKTEAYNEQFF
length: 15; V: TRBV2; D: TRBD2; J: TRBJ2-1; size: many; DNA: TGTGCCAGCATGGGGGGGAGGGCCGTGGAAAATGAGCAGTTCTTC; CDR3: CASMGGRAVENEQFF
length: 15; V: TRBV15; D: TRBD1; J: TRBJ1-3; size: many; DNA: TGTGCCACCAGCAGTGGGGACAGGGGCGGAAACACCATATATTTT; CDR3: CATSSGDRGGNTIYF
length: 16; V: TRBV2; D: NA; J: TRBJ2-1; size: few; DNA: TGTGCCAGCAGTGGTTTGGACTCGTCCATGCAGAATGAGCAGTTCTTC; CDR3: CASSGLDSSMQNEQFF
length: 15; V: TRBV6-1; D: TRBD2; J: TRBJ2-1; size: NA; DNA: TGTGCCAGCAGTGGTCGACTAGCGGCCTACAATGAGCAGTTCTTC; CDR3: CASSGRLAAYNEQFF
length: 14; V: TRBV25-1; D: TRBD1; J: TRBJ2-1; size: once; DNA: TGTGCCAGCAGTGGACAGGGGAATCAAAATGAGCAGTTCTTC; CDR3: CASSGQGNQNEQFF
length: 15; V: TRBV20-1; D: NA; J: TRBJ1-6; size: many; DNA: TGCAGTGCTAGCTTGGGGAGCTCCTATAATTCACCCCTCCACTTT; CDR3: CSASLGSSYNSPLHF
length: 14; V: TRBV12-3/TRBV12-4; D: NA; J: TRBJ1-4; size: NA; DNA: TGTGCCAGCACCCCTCGGGAAGGGGTGGAAAAACTGTTTTTT; CDR3: CASTPREGVEKLFF
length: 13; V: TRBV11-2; D: NA; J: TRBJ1-5; size: NA; DNA: TGTACCAGCAGCTTTGCAGATCATCAGCCCCAGCATTTT; CDR3: CTSSFADHQPQHF
length: 13; V: TRBV7-9; D: NA; J: TRBJ1-2; size: NA; DNA: TGTGCCAGCATACCTCAGGGGACCTATGGCTACACCTTC; CDR3: CASIPQGTYGYTF
length: 13; V: TRBV29-1; D: NA; J: TRBJ2-1; size: NA; DNA: TGCAGCGTTGTACAAGCGGCCGACAATGAGCAGTTCTTC; CDR3: CSVVQAADNEQFF
length: 15; V: TRBV20-1; D: TRBD2; J: TRBJ2-1; size: NA; DNA: TGCAGTGCTAGAACGTTAGCGGGGGAGTACAATGAGCAGTTCTTC; CDR3: CSARTLAGEYNEQFF
length: 14; V: TRBV5-5; D: TRBD1; J: TRBJ2-1; size: many; DNA: TGTGCCAGCGAACACCGGGACAGGGTAAATGAGCAGTTCTTC; CDR3: CASEHRDRVNEQFF